A single sample is the source of the 5 T cell receptor beta chains below, sequenced in a study of T cell changes during pregnancy in multiple sclerosis. Libraries were prepared by immunoSEQ multiplex PCR; TCRdb keeps only in-frame clonotypes and omits some of them. The repertoire holds under 35,000 clones, with 90% as singletons. The specimen comprised CD4+ T cells from peripheral blood mononuclear cells, sampled in the third trimester of pregnancy. The receptor set was obtained from a female donor in good health, enrolled as a control in a pregnancy study.

The chain employs TRBV30 and TRBJ2-1, with 7 bases aligning to TRBD2. With 5 bases clipped from V and 1 base from J, the junction kept 5 bases outside the gene matches. The CDR3 length is 14 residues. CDR1 and CDR2 from the germline V gene are GTSNPN and SVGIG (reference sequence). For the CDR3, the DNA is TGTGCCTGGGCCGGGACTACTTCCTACAATGAGCAGTTCTTC. Protein: CAWAGTTSYNEQFF.

The rearrangement uses TRBV5-1 and TRBJ2-3; D might be TRBD2 (7 bases). The CDR3 length is 16 residues. Per germline, CDR1 SGHRS and CDR2 YFSETQ. The V end was cut by 4 bases, the J end by 6 bases, with 21 bases between. CDR3 nucleotides: TGCGCCAGCAGCCCGGGGGGCGGCAAGATCGGGGATACGCAGTATTTT. Protein sequence: CASSPGGGKIGDTQYF.

This rearrangement joins TRBV30 to TRBJ2-7; the D gene is possibly TRBD1 (5 bases). V was cut by 2 bases and J by 6 bases, with 8 bases left in between. CDR3 size: 11 residues. The germline V gene has CDR1 GTSNPN and CDR2 SVGIG (reference sequence). The CDR3 region has the DNA TGTGCCTGGAGTATAGGGGCCGAGCAGTACTTC. Protein product: CAWSIGAEQYF.

The rearrangement joins TRBV6-5 to TRBJ2-1, with unresolved D. CDR3 length equals 15 residues. V lost 5 bases and J lost 2, with 13 bases in between. In germline, CDR1 is MNHEY, CDR2 SVGAGI. The CDR3 protein is CASSPLSVPYNEQFF. The CDR3 coding sequence is TGTGCCAGCAGTCCGCTATCTGTGCCCTACAATGAGCAGTTCTTC.

This clone was counted once. This chain links TRBV7-2 with TRBJ2-1, with 10 nucleotides matching TRBD2. Germline CDR1 reads SGHTA; CDR2 reads FQGNSA. The CDR3 loop spans 16 amino acids. V gave up 6 bases and J gave up 7 bases; unmatched junction bases: 12. The CDR3 nucleotides are TGTGCCAGCAGGGTCGACGGGGCTAGCGGGAGTAATGAGCAGTTCTTC. It specifies CASRVDGASGSNEQFF.